This is a list of T cell receptor beta chains from one sample in a study of T cell repertoires in ileal Crohn's disease. TCRdb keeps only in-frame clones here, not all; method: immunoSEQ multiplex PCR. The table has over 6,500 clones, approximately 83% seen once. Sequenced: ileal tissue. The receptors were sampled from an adult with Crohn's disease. CDR3s include the opening cysteine and the closing phenylalanine or tryptophan. The D gene is left open where the match is weak. The size entry is marked missing in some rows and otherwise reads once, few, many or a size class.

V: TRBV6-5; size: .; D: TRBD1; J: TRBJ1-5; CDR3: CASSSRGLGNQPQHF; DNA: TGTGCCAGCAGTTCTAGGGGGCTGGGAAATCAGCCCCAGCATTTT
V: TRBV2; size: .; D: .; J: TRBJ1-6; CDR3: CASSPRSGYNSPLHF; DNA: TGTGCCAGCAGTCCCCGGTCGGGCTATAATTCACCCCTCCACTTT
V: TRBV7-2; size: .; D: .; J: TRBJ2-2; CDR3: CASSPRLSNTGELFF; DNA: TGTGCCAGCAGCCCTCGACTATCGAACACCGGGGAGCTGTTTTTT
V: TRBV25-1; size: .; D: .; J: TRBJ1-4; CDR3: CASSEWRGLGEKLFF; DNA: TGTGCCAGCAGTGAATGGCGGGGTTTGGGTGAAAAACTGTTTTTT
V: TRBV9; size: .; D: TRBD2; J: TRBJ2-1; CDR3: CASSAYKGTSIEQFF; DNA: TGTGCCAGCAGCGCCTATAAAGGGACTAGCATTGAGCAGTTCTTC
V: TRBV11-3; size: .; D: .; J: TRBJ2-2; CDR3: CASSPHQGPAGELFF; DNA: TGTGCCAGCAGCCCACACCAGGGGCCCGCCGGGGAGCTGTTTTTT
V: TRBV19; size: .; D: .; J: TRBJ1-2; CDR3: CASSLPIRNYGYTF; DNA: TGTGCCAGTAGTTTGCCAATTCGAAACTATGGCTACACCTTC
V: TRBV6-6; size: .; D: .; J: TRBJ2-5; CDR3: CASSRRTAAETQYF; DNA: TGTGCCAGCAGTCGTCGGACCGCCGCGGAGACCCAGTACTTC
V: TRBV5-5; size: .; D: TRBD1; J: TRBJ2-7; CDR3: CASQDGRGPYEQYF; DNA: TGTGCCAGCCAGGACGGCAGGGGGCCTTACGAGCAGTACTTC
V: TRBV9; size: .; D: .; J: TRBJ1-1; CDR3: CASSELSGAGDTEAFF; DNA: TGTGCCAGCAGCGAGTTGTCAGGGGCGGGTGACACTGAAGCTTTCTTT
V: TRBV2; size: few; D: .; J: TRBJ1-4; CDR3: CASSPNPRTNEKLFF; DNA: TGTGCCAGCAGCCCCAACCCCCGGACTAATGAAAAACTGTTTTTT
V: TRBV1; size: .; D: .; J: TRBJ2-2; CDR3: CTSSQVPSGSWRTGELFF; DNA: TGCACCAGCAGCCAAGTCCCGTCCGGTAGCTGGCGGACCGGGGAGCTGTTTTTT
V: TRBV7-8; size: large; D: .; J: TRBJ2-6; CDR3: CASSSGANVLTF; DNA: TGTGCCAGCAGCTCTGGGGCCAACGTCCTGACTTTC
V: TRBV15; size: .; D: .; J: TRBJ2-7; CDR3: CATSSSRGVREQYF; DNA: TGTGCCACCAGCAGTTCCAGGGGCGTTCGCGAGCAGTACTTC
V: TRBV4-2; size: .; D: TRBD2; J: TRBJ2-3; CDR3: CASSQDWLAGTDTQYF; DNA: TGTGCCAGCAGCCAAGATTGGCTAGCGGGAACAGATACGCAGTATTTT
V: TRBV6-1; size: once; D: .; J: TRBJ2-7; CDR3: CASRRDKGGEQYF; DNA: TGTGCCAGCAGAAGGGACAAGGGAGGGGAGCAGTACTTC
V: TRBV28; size: .; D: .; J: TRBJ2-7; CDR3: CASSLFGVLRLGSDYEQYF; DNA: TGTGCCAGCAGTTTATTCGGGGTTTTAAGGTTGGGGTCGGACTACGAGCAGTACTTC
V: TRBV13; size: .; D: .; J: TRBJ1-3; CDR3: CASSLEGDSSGNTIYF; DNA: TGTGCCAGCAGTTTAGAGGGGGATAGTTCGGGAAACACCATATATTTT